This T cell receptor (beta chain) was documented in a study of cytomegalovirus exposure and HLA in healthy donors. About the study: Earlier results showed 90 million to 120 million unique TCR beta sequences derived from about 179 million T cells. General study results and limits: Earlier analysis found most TCR beta V segments productive about 87% or about 30% of the time.

It was with 60 Vbeta and 13 Jbeta primers that the PCR ran. TCRdb's copy holds only in-frame clones and misses some; the assay was immunoSEQ multiplex PCR. This sample has tens of thousands of clones, with roughly four fifths found just once. This clone came up a few times. The antigen is undetermined. The germline gives CDR1 MNHEY, CDR2 SVGAGI. This CDR3 comprises 14 residues. Trimming shortened V by 4 bases and J by 8 bases, and 12 bases separated the two germline ends. V gene TRBV6-5 combines with J gene TRBJ1-6, with D possibly matching TRBD1 (6 bases). Material: PBMCs. This clonotype was obtained from a man between 50 and 59 years old in good health and CMV-seronegative. CDR3 DNA: TGTGCCAGCAGTTGGGGGACACAAGATTCACCCCTCCACTTT. It yields the protein CASSWGTQDSPLHF.